This TCR beta chain was captured in a study of patients and donors after allogeneic stem cell transplantation. TCRdb re-analysed the RT-PCR reads in MiXCR, keeping a single row per CDR3 protein. The sample lists about 110,000 distinct CDR3 sequences, 35% to 45% seen once, with around 30% in the top ten. This CDR3 region has 14 residues. Germline lookup yields CDR1 ENHRY and CDR2 SYGVKD. Trimming pared 4 bases from V and 1 base from J, leaving 9 bases between. The sequencing sample was made of blood, either unsorted or a sorted T cell fraction (not recorded which). The genes are TRBV10-3 and TRBJ2-3; D is unresolved. The receptor was derived from a human donor who was either an allogeneic HSCT recipient or a stem cell or donor lymphocyte infusion donor (not recorded which). It is not recorded whose cells these are; they may come from a transplant donor. The CDR3 sequence is CAISVEGRTDTQYF. The CDR3 DNA sequence: TGTGCCATCAGTGTTGAAGGGCGCACAGATACGCAGTATTTT.